This T cell receptor beta chain was retrieved from a study of beta chain features in type 1 diabetes. Findings and caveats of the study: Among patients with Type 1 diabetes, TCRB CDR3s were moderately but significantly shorter in every one of the four CD4+ subsets.

Comments on this clone: Its matching antigen is unknown.

Isolated RNA was reverse transcribed in full, so expressed TCRB transcripts were sequenced. The protocol was immunoSEQ multiplex PCR, while the TCRdb copy is restricted to in-frame clones and leaves out a portion. Of some 250,000 clones listed, roughly 10% are singletons. The source material was naive CD4+ T cells from blood. This sequence originates from a young man with type 1 diabetes.

The CDR3 sequence is CASSQTSNYGYTF. The CDR3 DNA sequence: TGTGCCAGCAGCCAAACATCTAACTATGGCTACACCTTC. J is TRBJ1-2 and V is TRBV5-4; D uncertain. The CDR3 covers 13 residues. Trimming pared 4 bases from V and 0 bases from J, leaving 7 bases between. CDR1 and CDR2 from the germline V gene are SGHNT and YYREEE (reference sequence).